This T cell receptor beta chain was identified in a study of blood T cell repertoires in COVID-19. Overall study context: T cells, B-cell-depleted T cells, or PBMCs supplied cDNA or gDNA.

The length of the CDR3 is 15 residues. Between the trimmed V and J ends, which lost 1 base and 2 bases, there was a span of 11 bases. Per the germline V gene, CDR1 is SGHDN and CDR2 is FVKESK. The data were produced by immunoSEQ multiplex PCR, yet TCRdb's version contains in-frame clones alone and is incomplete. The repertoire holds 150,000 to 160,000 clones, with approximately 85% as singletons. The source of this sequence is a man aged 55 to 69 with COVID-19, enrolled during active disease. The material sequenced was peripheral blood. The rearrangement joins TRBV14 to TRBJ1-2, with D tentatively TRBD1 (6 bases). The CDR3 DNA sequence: TGTGCCAGCAGCCAAGTTCGAGGACAGAACTATGGCTACACCTTC. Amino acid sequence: CASSQVRGQNYGYTF.